The clone carrying this T cell receptor (beta chain) showed up just a few times. These data are taken from a study of cytomegalovirus exposure and HLA in healthy donors. With 60 Vbeta and 13 Jbeta primers, the PCR was carried out. The assay was immunoSEQ multiplex PCR, and TCRdb's table has in-frame clones only and misses some. The sample lists about 170,000 clones; less than 85% were seen once. The CDR3 is made up of 15 amino acids. Germline CDR1 MGHRA, CDR2 YSYEKL. The junction had 11 bases not matched to a gene; V was cut back by 8 bases and J by 4 bases. This receptor was taken from a male donor in good health and CMV-seronegative. The sequenced sample consisted of PBMCs. The genes are TRBV4-1 and TRBJ1-2; TRBD1 matches 9 bases. CDR3 in amino acids: CASAPRDRVVYGYTF. The CDR3 coding sequence is TGCGCCAGCGCACCGAGGGACAGGGTGGTCTATGGCTACACCTTC.